A single sample is the source of the 31 T cell receptor beta chains below, sequenced in a study of T-cell reconstitution after alpha-beta-depleted transplantation in children. The TCRbeta library incorporated unique molecular identifiers. In TCRdb, the PCR reads were re-called with MiXCR into one record per CDR3 protein. This sample has about 300,000 distinct CDR3 sequences, with about 9.5% found just once. Sequenced material: PBMCs, taken before TCRalphabeta/CD19-depleted stem cell transplant. The origin of the receptors is a boy under two years old with acute myeloid leukemia, due to receive a stem cell transplant.

Worth noting for this clonotype: A much larger clone differs by one base, so this may be a read error. This chain links TRBV29-1 with TRBJ2-3, with 9 bases aligning to TRBD2. V was pared by 6 bases and J by 9 bases, with 10 bases of the junction left unmatched. Germline CDR1 and CDR2: SQVTM and ANQGSEA. CDR3 length: 13 residues. CDR3 bases: TGCAGCGTGGAGCGGGAGGCAGCAGGCACGCAGTATTTT. It specifies CSVEREAAGTQYF.

In this sample, this clonotype turned up many times. The rearrangement joins TRBV6-8 to TRBJ1-5; 8 positions match TRBD1. The CDR3 is 13 residues long. Germline V gene data show CDR1 as MNHGY and CDR2 as SAAAGT. Trimming cost V 10 bases and J 3 bases; bases outside gene matches: 5. The CDR3 nucleotides read TGTGCCACCGACAGGGGCGACAATCAGCCCCAGCATTTT. It yields the protein CATDRGDNQPQHF.

The sample holds many counts of this clonotype. The chain joins TRBV7-8 to TRBJ2-3; 7 bases fit TRBD1. The CDR3 sequence is 16 residues long. Per germline, CDR1 SGHVS and CDR2 FQNEAQ. The ends lost 1 base at V and 3 bases at J; junction bases unmatched: 7. The DNA of the CDR3 is TGTGCCAGCAGCTTAGAACAGGGGAGTAGGACAGATACGCAGTATTTT. It codes for CASSLEQGSRTDTQYF.

This clonotype showed up many times. This rearrangement joins TRBV15 to TRBJ1-4; D is unclear. CDR3 length: 15 amino acids. Germline V gives CDR1 LNHNV, CDR2 YYDKDF (reference sequence). V gave up 0 bases and J gave up 1 base, with 6 bases separating them. The CDR3 DNA sequence: TGTGCCACCAGCAGAGATGTGGGAACTAATGAAAAACTGTTTTTT. As protein: CATSRDVGTNEKLFF.

This clonotype was observed a handful of times. The CDR3 loop is CASSLFAQGEGSPLHF. CDR3 bases: TGCGCCAGCAGCCTTTTCGCACAGGGGGAAGGGTCACCCCTCCACTTT. The V call is TRBV4-1, the J call TRBJ1-6; TRBD1 agrees at 8 bases. CDR1 and CDR2 from the germline V gene are MGHRA and YSYEKL. The CDR3 sequence is 16 residues long. The ends lost 4 bases at V and 10 bases at J; junction bases unmatched: 12.

The chain recombines TRBV27 with TRBJ1-2; D not resolved. The CDR3 length is 15 residues. CDR1 and CDR2 from the germline V gene are MNHEY and SMNVEV (reference sequence). Between the trimmed V and J ends, which lost 0 bases and 6 bases, there was a span of 14 bases. The chain's CDR3 is CASSLSRVRTDGYTF. The DNA of the CDR3 is TGTGCCAGCAGTTTATCAAGGGTCCGAACTGATGGCTACACCTTC.

In its sample, this clonotype was seen many times. The V gene is TRBV7-2, the J gene TRBJ1-1, with unresolved D. Germline V gene lookup returns CDR1 SGHTA and CDR2 FQGNSA. The CDR3 runs to 14 residues. Trimming pared 5 bases from V and 1 base from J, leaving 11 bases between. DNA for the CDR3: TGTGCCAGCAGCCCCGGACGACCGAACACTGAAGCTTTCTTT. The encoded protein is CASSPGRPNTEAFF.

This clonotype has a count of ten or more. The chain recombines TRBV6-1 with TRBJ2-2; TRBD2 is a possible D gene (5 bases). The CDR3 contains 14 residues. Trimming shortened V by 2 bases and J by 7 bases, and 11 bases separated the two germline ends. Germline V gene sequence: CDR1 MNHNS, CDR2 SASEGT. The CDR3: CASSEQDAGGELFF. The CDR3 DNA reads TGTGCCAGCAGTGAACAGGACGCGGGCGGGGAGCTGTTTTTT.

This clonotype was detected ten times or more. The V and J genes are TRBV5-1 and TRBJ2-7, with D possibly TRBD1 on 5 matching bases. Deletions cut 0 bases from V and 2 bases from J, with 18 bases between. This CDR3 contains 17 residues. Germline V CDR1 and CDR2: SGHRS, YFSETQ. Written as DNA, the CDR3 is TGCGCCAGCAGCTTGGCCCCCTTGCAGGGAAAGCCCTACGAGCAGTACTTC. Translation: CASSLAPLQGKPYEQYF.

This clonotype was counted ten times or more. This chain uses TRBV6-5 with TRBJ2-3; a possible D gene is TRBD1 (6 bases). With 4 bases removed from V and 1 base from J, the gap between germline ends came to 9 bases. This CDR3 spans 14 amino acids. Germline assignment: CDR1 MNHEY and CDR2 SVGAGI. Here the CDR3 DNA reads TGTGCCAGCAGTTCCCGACAGGGCACAGATACGCAGTATTTT. Its translation is CASSSRQGTDTQYF.

This clonotype was picked up a small number of times. This chain links TRBV20-1 with TRBJ2-7, with D tentatively TRBD2 (6 bases). Looked up from germline, CDR1 is DFQATT and CDR2 is SNEGSKA (reference sequence). This CDR3 spans 18 amino acids. Trimming took off 0 bases at V and 4 bases at J, with 25 bases between the two ends. This chain's CDR3 is CSARDSGKSTRGKYEQYF. The CDR3 region has the DNA TGCAGTGCTAGAGATAGCGGCAAATCTACTCGGGGGAAATACGAGCAGTACTTC.

This CDR3 is CASSFGGAAEQYF. The CDR3 DNA reads as TGTGCCAGCAGCTTTGGGGGGGCAGCCGAGCAGTACTTC. The chain joins TRBV11-2 to TRBJ2-7; tentatively, D is TRBD2 (7 bases). The CDR3 totals 13 residues. Trimming stripped 3 bases from V and 6 bases from J, with 12 bases between. The germline CDR1 and CDR2 sequences are SGHAT and FQNNGV.

This clonotype appeared many times. The chain carries TRBV12-3 or TRBV12-4 and TRBJ2-7; unclear D gene. CDR3 length equals 13 residues. V lost 10 bases and J lost 2, with 15 bases in between. CDR3 DNA: TGTGCCACCACCCCCGGGCGGACCTACGAGCAGTACTTC. Protein: CATTPGRTYEQYF.

This clonotype came up many times. V and J are TRBV7-3 and TRBJ2-5; D not certain. This CDR3 is 13 amino acids long. Trimming stripped 2 bases from V and 5 bases from J, with 9 bases between. Germline assignment: CDR1 SGHTA and CDR2 FQGTGA. The DNA for the CDR3 is TGTGCCAGCAGCTTAGGTCCGGTTGAGACCCAGTACTTC. As protein: CASSLGPVETQYF.

This clonotype has just a few counts. This chain links TRBV6-1 with TRBJ2-4; 8 nucleotides align to TRBD1. Germline V CDR1 and CDR2: MNHNS, SASEGT. CDR3 length: 16 amino acids. The V segment lost 4 bases and the J segment 3 bases; nucleotides outside the gene matches: 8. The CDR3 DNA sequence: TGTGCCAGCAGTGTACAGGGGGAAAATGGCAAAAACATTCAGTACTTC. Its translation: CASSVQGENGKNIQYF.

The table lists this clonotype with many counts. The gene calls are TRBV7-3 and TRBJ1-1, with D hard to call. CDR3 length: 15 amino acids. CDR1 is SGHTA and CDR2 is FQGTGA in the germline V gene. Trimming stripped 1 base from V and 3 bases from J, with 12 bases between. The CDR3 nucleotides are TGTGCCAGCAGCTTAAACCCAGGAGGGTACACTGAAGCTTTCTTT. Translating gives CASSLNPGGYTEAFF.

Many counts were recorded for this clonotype. This chain joins TRBV20-1 and TRBJ1-2; D gene uncertain. Germline CDR1 reads DFQATT; CDR2 reads SNEGSKA (reference sequence). This CDR3 contains 14 residues. V gave up 6 bases and J gave up 4 bases, with 18 bases separating them. For the CDR3, the DNA is TGCAGTGCCACCCCACGATGGCGTAGCTATGGCTACACCTTC. Translated: CSATPRWRSYGYTF.

The chain is built from TRBV15 and TRBJ2-4; a possible D gene is TRBD2 (7 bases). CDR3 length: 16 residues. V was clipped by 6 bases and J by 0 bases, with 15 bases between them. The germline gives CDR1 LNHNV, CDR2 YYDKDF (reference sequence). The CDR3 is CATRLTGTIAKNIQYF. CDR3 sequence (DNA): TGTGCCACCAGACTTACAGGGACTATAGCCAAAAACATTCAGTACTTC.

This clonotype was seen at least ten times. V usage is TRBV28 and J usage is TRBJ1-2; D not certain. The CDR3 is 16 residues long. The V gene lost 2 bases and the J gene lost 5 bases, with 18 bases spanning the gap. CDR1 is MDHEN and CDR2 is SYDVKM in the germline V gene. The CDR3 region has the DNA TGTGCCAGCAGTTTAGGTCTTCGGCCCCCGGTATATGGCTACACCTTC. Protein: CASSLGLRPPVYGYTF.

This clonotype was picked up a small number of times. The V call is TRBV11-2, the J call TRBJ2-3; 16 bases map to TRBD2. The CDR3 extends over 19 amino acids. The germline CDR1 and CDR2 sequences are SGHAT and FQNNGV. V lost 5 bases to trimming and J lost 0 bases; unmatched junction nucleotides: 8. The CDR3 coding sequence is TGTGCCAGCAGCCAGCCGGGACTAGCGGGGGGGTCTAGCACAGATACGCAGTATTTT. This codes for CASSQPGLAGGSSTDTQYF. Looking up the rest from reference TRBV11-2 and TRBJ2-3 gives the full variable domain: EAGVAQSPRYKIIEKRQSVAFWCNPISGHATLYWYQQILGQGPKLLIQFQNNGVVDDSQLPKDRFSAERLKGVDSTLKIQPAKLEDSAVYLCASSQPGLAGGSSTDTQYFGPGTRLTVL.

The genes are TRBV12-3 or TRBV12-4 and TRBJ2-7; tentatively, D is TRBD1 or TRBD2 (5 bases each). This CDR3 region has 12 residues. The V and J ends lost 6 bases and 3 bases respectively, with 9 bases between them. The CDR3 region has the DNA TGTGCCAGCAGGGGACGGAACTACGAGCAGTACTTC. This sequence encodes CASRGRNYEQYF.

The sample holds a few counts of this clonotype. This chain connects TRBV21-1 to TRBJ2-6; the table's TRBD2 call for D was not verified on the DNA. TRBV21-1 is reported as a pseudogene. There are 11 residues in the CDR3. The CDR3 bases are TGTGCCAGCACCTCCCCCAACGTCCTGACTTTC. Residues: CASTSPNVLTF.

This clonotype was seen more than once but under ten times. V and J are TRBV6-5 and TRBJ1-4; D unresolved. CDR1 MNHEY and CDR2 SVGAGI come from the germline V gene. This CDR3 is 14 amino acids long. V lost 0 bases and J 5 bases, leaving 7 bases between the germline ends. The DNA for the CDR3 is TGTGCCAGCAGTTACTCACTGGGGAATGAAAAACTGTTTTTT. Protein: CASSYSLGNEKLFF.

In its sample, this clonotype was seen a few times. The CDR3, as DNA: TGTGCCTGGAGTGTGGGGACAGGGGGGTACGAGCAGTACTTC. Amino acids: CAWSVGTGGYEQYF. The gene calls are TRBV30 and TRBJ2-7; the match to TRBD1 covers 11 bases. The CDR3 is 14 amino acids. Germline CDR1 GTSNPN, CDR2 SVGIG (reference sequence). Trimming cost V 0 bases and J 4 bases; bases outside gene matches: 2.

This clonotype was observed once. One end of the junction fails to match germline, which may point to a read error. J is TRBJ1-5 and V is TRBV20-1, with 7 bases matching TRBD1. Germline lookup yields CDR1 DFQATT and CDR2 SNEGSKA (reference sequence). The CDR3 has 15 residues. The chain's CDR3 is CCARGGTVRNQPQHF. In DNA, the CDR3 is TGCTGTGCTAGAGGGGGGACAGTTCGCAATCAGCCCCAGCATTTT.

A note on this clonotype: The junction does not match germline at one end; this may be a read error. V gene TRBV7-7 combines with J gene TRBJ2-3; tentative D call: TRBD2 (7 bases). The CDR3 runs 14 residues. Per the germline V gene, CDR1 is SSHAT and CDR2 is FNYEAQ (reference sequence). The CDR3 coding sequence is TGTGCTAGCAGTTACGGGGGGCCCACAGATACGCAGTATTTT. It specifies CASSYGGPTDTQYF.

This clonotype was counted a few times. The chain recombines TRBV7-9 with TRBJ2-7, with D hard to call. The CDR3 extends over 13 amino acids. V dropped 4 bases and J dropped 7 bases, with 14 bases sitting between them. Germline V lookup: CDR1 SEHNR, CDR2 FQNEAQ (reference sequence). CDR3 sequence (DNA): TGTGCCAGCAGCTCAACCCCAGCCCCTGAGCAGTACTTC. The encoded protein is CASSSTPAPEQYF.

This rearrangement joins TRBV5-1 to TRBJ2-7; 15 nucleotides line up with TRBD2. Germline V gives CDR1 SGHRS, CDR2 YFSETQ. The CDR3 extends over 16 amino acids. After removal of 4 bases from V and 3 bases from J, the junction contained 5 bases not matched to a gene. The CDR3, as DNA: TGCGCCAGCAGCGCGGGACTAGCGGGAGGCCTCTACGAGCAGTACTTC. This translates into CASSAGLAGGLYEQYF. The variable domain in full, completed from reference TRBV5-1 and TRBJ2-7, reads KAGVTQTPRYLIKTRGQQVTLSCSPISGHRSVSWYQQTPGQGLQFLFEYFSETQRNKGNFPGRFSGRQFSNSRSEMNVSTLELGDSALYLCASSAGLAGGLYEQYFGPGTRLTVT.

At least ten counts were recorded for this clonotype. The chain is built from TRBV20-1 and TRBJ2-7; D may match TRBD1 or TRBD2 (5 bases each). There are 16 residues in the CDR3. The V end lost 5 bases, the J end lost 0 bases, and 20 bases lay between the germline ends. The V gene's germline CDR1 is DFQATT and CDR2 SNEGSKA (reference sequence). This CDR3 reads CSAGRNHWDPSYEQYF. The CDR3 nucleotides are TGCAGTGCTGGACGGAATCATTGGGACCCCTCCTACGAGCAGTACTTC.

This clonotype occurred many times. This chain joins TRBV7-9 and TRBJ1-2; possibly TRBD1 for D (6 bases). V lost 2 bases and J lost 1, with 8 bases in between. Per the germline V gene, CDR1 is SEHNR and CDR2 is FQNEAQ (reference sequence). This CDR3 spans 14 amino acids. The chain's CDR3 is CASSLQGYNYGYTF. CDR3 nucleotide sequence: TGTGCCAGCAGCTTACAGGGGTATAACTATGGCTACACCTTC.

The sample holds a few counts of this clonotype. In DNA form, the CDR3 reads TGCGCCAGCAGCCAAAGGTGGGGGCCAGACTCCTACGAGCAGTACTTC. This gives the protein CASSQRWGPDSYEQYF. The chain uses TRBV4-3 and TRBJ2-7; maybe TRBD1 (6 bases). The CDR3 loop spans 16 amino acids. The V gene's germline CDR1 is LGHNA and CDR2 YSLEER. Between the trimmed V and J ends, which lost 2 bases and 0 bases, there was a span of 14 bases.